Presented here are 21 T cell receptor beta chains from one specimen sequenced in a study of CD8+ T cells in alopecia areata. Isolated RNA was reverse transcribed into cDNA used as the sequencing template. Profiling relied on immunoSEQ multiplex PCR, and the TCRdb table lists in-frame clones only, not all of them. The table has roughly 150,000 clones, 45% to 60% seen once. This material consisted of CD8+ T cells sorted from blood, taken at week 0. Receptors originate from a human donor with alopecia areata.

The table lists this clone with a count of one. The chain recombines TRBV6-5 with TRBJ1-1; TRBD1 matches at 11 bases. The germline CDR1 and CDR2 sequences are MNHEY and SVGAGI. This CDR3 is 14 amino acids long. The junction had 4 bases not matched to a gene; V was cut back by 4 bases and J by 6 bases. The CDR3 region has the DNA TGTGCCAGCAGTTCGCGGACAGGGGGCCCTGAAGCTTTCTTT. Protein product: CASSSRTGGPEAFF.

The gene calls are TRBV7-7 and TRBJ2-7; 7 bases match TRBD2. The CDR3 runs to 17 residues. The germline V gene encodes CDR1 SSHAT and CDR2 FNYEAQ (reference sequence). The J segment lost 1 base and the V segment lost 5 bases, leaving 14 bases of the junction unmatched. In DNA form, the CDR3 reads TGTGCCAGCAGCCCAAACGAAGGACTAGTCGATTCCTACGAGCAGTACTTC. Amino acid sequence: CASSPNEGLVDSYEQYF. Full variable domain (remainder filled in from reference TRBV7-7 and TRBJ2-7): GAGVSQSPRYKVTKRGQDVTLRCDPISSHATLYWYQQALGQGPEFLTYFNYEAQPDKSGLPSDRFSAERPEGSISTLTIQRTEQRDSAMYRCASSPNEGLVDSYEQYFGPGTRLTVT.

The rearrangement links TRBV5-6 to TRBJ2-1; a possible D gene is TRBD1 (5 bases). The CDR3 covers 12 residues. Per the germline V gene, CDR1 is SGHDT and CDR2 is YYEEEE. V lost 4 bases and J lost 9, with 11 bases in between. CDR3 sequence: CASSATGVEQFF. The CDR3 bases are TGTGCCAGCAGCGCAACAGGTGTTGAGCAGTTCTTC.

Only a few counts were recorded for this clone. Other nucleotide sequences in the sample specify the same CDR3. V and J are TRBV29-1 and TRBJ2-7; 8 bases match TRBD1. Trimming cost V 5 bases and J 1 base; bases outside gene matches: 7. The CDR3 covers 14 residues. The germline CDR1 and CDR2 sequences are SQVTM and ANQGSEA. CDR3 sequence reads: CSVQGQGASYEQYF. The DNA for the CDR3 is TGCAGCGTTCAGGGGCAGGGGGCATCCTACGAGCAGTACTTC.

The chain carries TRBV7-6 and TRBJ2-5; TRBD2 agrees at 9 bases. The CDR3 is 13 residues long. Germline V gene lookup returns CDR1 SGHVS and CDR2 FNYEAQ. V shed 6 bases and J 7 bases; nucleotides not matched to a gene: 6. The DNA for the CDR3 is TGTGCCAGCAGTGCGGGAGGGACTCCGACCCAGTACTTC. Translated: CASSAGGTPTQYF.

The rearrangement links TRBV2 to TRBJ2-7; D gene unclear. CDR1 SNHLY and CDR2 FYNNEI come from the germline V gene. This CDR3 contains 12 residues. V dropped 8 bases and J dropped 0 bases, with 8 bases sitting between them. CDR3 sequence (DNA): TGTGCCAGCGATACATTCTCCTACGAGCAGTACTTC. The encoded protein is CASDTFSYEQYF.

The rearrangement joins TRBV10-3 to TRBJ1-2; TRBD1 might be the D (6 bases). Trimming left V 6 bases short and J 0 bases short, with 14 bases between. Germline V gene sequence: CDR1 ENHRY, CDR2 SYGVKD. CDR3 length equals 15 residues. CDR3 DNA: TGTGCCATCAGCACCGGGACACACGCTAACTATGGCTACACCTTC. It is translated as CAISTGTHANYGYTF.

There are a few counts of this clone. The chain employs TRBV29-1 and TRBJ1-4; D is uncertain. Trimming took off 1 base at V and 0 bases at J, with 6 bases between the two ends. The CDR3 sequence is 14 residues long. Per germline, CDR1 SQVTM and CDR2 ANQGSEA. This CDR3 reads CSVEVSATNEKLFF. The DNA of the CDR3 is TGCAGCGTTGAAGTCAGTGCAACTAATGAAAAACTGTTTTTT.

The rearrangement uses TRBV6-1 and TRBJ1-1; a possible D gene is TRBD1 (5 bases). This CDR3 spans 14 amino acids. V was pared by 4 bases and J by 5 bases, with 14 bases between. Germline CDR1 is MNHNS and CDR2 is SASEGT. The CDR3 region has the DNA TGTGCCAGCAGTGCAGACGCGGGGGGGACTGAAGCTTTCTTT. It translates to CASSADAGGTEAFF.

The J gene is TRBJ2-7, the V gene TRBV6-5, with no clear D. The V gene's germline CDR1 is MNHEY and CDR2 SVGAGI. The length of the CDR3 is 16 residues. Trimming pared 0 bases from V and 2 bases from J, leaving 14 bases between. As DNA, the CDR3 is TGTGCCAGCAGTTACTCATCCGGTACCAGGACCTACGAGCAGTACTTC. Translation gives CASSYSSGTRTYEQYF.

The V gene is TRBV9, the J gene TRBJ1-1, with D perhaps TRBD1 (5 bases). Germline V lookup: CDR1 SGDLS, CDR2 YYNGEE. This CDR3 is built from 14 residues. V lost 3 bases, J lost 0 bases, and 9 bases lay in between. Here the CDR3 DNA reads TGTGCCAGCAGCGCGACAGTTATGAACACTGAAGCTTTCTTT. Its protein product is CASSATVMNTEAFF.

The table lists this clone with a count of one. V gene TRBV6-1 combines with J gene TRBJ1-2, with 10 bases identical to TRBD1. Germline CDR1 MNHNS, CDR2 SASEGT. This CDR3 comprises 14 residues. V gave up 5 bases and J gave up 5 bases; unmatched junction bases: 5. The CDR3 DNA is TGTGCCAGCAGTCCTCTGGGACAGGGGTATGGCTACACCTTC. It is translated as CASSPLGQGYGYTF.

CDR3 nucleotides: TGTGCCATCAGTGAGCCTAGCAATCAGCCCCAGCATTTT. Its protein is CAISEPSNQPQHF. This rearrangement joins TRBV10-3 to TRBJ1-5; the D is unclear. CDR3 size: 13 residues. Trimming removed 2 bases at V and 0 bases at J, with 2 bases between. Germline CDR1 reads ENHRY; CDR2 reads SYGVKD.

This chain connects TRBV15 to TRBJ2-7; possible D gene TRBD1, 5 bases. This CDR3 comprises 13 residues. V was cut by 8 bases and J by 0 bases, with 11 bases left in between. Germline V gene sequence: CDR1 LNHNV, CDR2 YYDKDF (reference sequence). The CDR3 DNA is TGTGCCACCGCAGACAGAGGCTCCTACGAGCAGTACTTC. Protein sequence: CATADRGSYEQYF.

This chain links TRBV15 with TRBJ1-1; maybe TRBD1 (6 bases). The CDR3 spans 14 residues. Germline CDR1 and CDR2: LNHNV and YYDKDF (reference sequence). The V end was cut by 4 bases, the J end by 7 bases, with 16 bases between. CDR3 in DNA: TGTGCCACCAGCACTATATTCGGACAGAGTGAAGCTTTCTTT. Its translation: CATSTIFGQSEAFF.

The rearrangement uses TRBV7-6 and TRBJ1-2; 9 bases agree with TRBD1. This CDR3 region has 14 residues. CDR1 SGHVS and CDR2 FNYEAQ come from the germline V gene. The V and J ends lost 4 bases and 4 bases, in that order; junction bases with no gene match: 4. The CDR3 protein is CASSSGQGTYGYTF. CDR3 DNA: TGTGCCAGCAGCTCCGGACAGGGGACCTATGGCTACACCTTC. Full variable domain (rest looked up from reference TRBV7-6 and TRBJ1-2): GAGVSQSPRYKVTKRGQDVALRCDPISGHVSLYWYRQALGQGPEFLTYFNYEAQQDKSGLPNDRFSAERPEGSISTLTIQRTEQRDSAMYRCASSSGQGTYGYTFGSGTRLTVV.

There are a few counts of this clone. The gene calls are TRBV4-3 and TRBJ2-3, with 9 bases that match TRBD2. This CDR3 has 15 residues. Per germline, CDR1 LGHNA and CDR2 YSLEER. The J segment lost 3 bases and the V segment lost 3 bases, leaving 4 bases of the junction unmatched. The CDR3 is CASSHTSGPTDTQYF. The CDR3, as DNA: TGCGCCAGCAGCCATACTAGCGGGCCTACAGATACGCAGTATTTT.

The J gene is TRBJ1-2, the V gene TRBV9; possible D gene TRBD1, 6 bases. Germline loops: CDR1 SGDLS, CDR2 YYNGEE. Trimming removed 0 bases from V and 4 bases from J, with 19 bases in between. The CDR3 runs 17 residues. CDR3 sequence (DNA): TGTGCCAGCAGCGTAGTCCCAGGGGACCACGGACCCTATGGCTACACCTTC. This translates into CASSVVPGDHGPYGYTF.

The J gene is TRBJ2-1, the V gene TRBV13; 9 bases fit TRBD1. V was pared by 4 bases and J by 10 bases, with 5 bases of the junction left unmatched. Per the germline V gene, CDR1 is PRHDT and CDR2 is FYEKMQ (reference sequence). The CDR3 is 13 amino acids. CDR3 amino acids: CASSSGQGREQFF. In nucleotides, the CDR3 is TGTGCCAGCAGCTCGGGACAGGGAAGGGAGCAGTTCTTC.

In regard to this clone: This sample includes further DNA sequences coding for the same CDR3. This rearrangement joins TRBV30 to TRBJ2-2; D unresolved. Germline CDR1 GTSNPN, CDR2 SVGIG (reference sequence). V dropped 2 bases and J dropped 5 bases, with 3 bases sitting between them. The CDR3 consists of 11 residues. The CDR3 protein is CAWSTTGELFF. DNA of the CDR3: TGTGCCTGGAGTACTACCGGGGAGCTGTTTTTT.

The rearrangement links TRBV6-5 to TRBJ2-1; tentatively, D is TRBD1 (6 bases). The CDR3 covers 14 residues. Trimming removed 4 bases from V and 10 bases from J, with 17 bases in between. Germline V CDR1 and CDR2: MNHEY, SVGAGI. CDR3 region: CASSSNGGGREQFF. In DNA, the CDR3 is TGTGCCAGCAGTTCCAATGGGGGCGGGCGGGAGCAGTTCTTC.